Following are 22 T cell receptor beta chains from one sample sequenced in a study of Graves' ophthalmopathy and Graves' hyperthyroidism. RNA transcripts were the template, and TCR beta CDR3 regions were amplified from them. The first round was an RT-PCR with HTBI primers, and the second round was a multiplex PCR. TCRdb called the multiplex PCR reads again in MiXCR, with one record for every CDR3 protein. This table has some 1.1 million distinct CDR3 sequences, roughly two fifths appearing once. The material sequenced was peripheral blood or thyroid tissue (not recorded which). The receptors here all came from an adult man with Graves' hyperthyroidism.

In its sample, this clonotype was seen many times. CDR3 protein: CASSARAWGRTGGSPLHF. CDR3 in DNA: TGTGCCAGCAGCGCTAGGGCCTGGGGTCGGACAGGGGGTTCACCCCTCCACTTT. The rearrangement joins TRBV7-9 to TRBJ1-6, with 10 nucleotides matching TRBD1. V trimming: 5 bases; J trimming: 9 bases; junction bases outside the gene matches: 16. This CDR3 contains 18 residues. Germline CDR1 and CDR2: SEHNR and FQNEAQ (reference sequence).

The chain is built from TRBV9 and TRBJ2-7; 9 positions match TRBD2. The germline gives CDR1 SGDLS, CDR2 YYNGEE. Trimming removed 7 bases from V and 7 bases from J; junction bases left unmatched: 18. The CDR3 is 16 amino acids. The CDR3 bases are TGTGCCAGCTCACCATTATCACCTAGCGGGGAAAGTGAGCAGTACTTC. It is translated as CASSPLSPSGESEQYF.

In nucleotides, the CDR3 is TGTGCCAGCAGTGGGTGGGGACTCCCGAGATCACCCCTCCACTTT. Translated: CASSGWGLPRSPLHF. The rearrangement links TRBV2 to TRBJ1-6; possibly TRBD1 for D (5 bases). The length of the CDR3 is 15 residues. V was trimmed by 4 bases and J by 10 bases, leaving 17 bases between them. In germline, CDR1 is SNHLY, CDR2 FYNNEI.

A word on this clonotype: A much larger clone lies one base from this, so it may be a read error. This CDR3 is CASAVGAGEAQYF. Here the CDR3 DNA reads TGTGCCAGTGCCGTGGGAGCAGGGGAGGCCCAGTACTTC. The J gene is TRBJ2-7, the V gene TRBV19, with D possibly being TRBD1 or TRBD2 (6 bases each). Looked up from germline, CDR1 is LNHDA and CDR2 is SQIVND (reference sequence). This CDR3 is 13 amino acids long. The V end was cut by 8 bases, the J end by 10 bases, with 21 bases between.

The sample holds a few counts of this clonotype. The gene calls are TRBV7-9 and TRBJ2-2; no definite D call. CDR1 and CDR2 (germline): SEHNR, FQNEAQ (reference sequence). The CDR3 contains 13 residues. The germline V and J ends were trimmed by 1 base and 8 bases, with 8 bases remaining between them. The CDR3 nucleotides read TGTGCCAGCAGCTTAGAATACATGGGGGAGCTGTTTTTT. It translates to CASSLEYMGELFF.

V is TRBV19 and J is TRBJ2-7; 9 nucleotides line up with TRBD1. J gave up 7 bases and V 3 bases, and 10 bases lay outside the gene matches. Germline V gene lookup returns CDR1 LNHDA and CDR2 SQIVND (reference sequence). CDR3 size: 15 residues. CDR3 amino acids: CASSMVGTGLDEQYF. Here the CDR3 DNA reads TGTGCCAGTAGTATGGTAGGGACAGGGCTAGATGAGCAGTACTTC.

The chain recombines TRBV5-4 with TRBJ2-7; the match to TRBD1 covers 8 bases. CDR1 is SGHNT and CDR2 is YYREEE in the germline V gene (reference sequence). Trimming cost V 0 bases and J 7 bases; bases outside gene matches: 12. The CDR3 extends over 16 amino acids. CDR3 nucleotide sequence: TGTGCCAGCAGCTTGGTCTCATGGACAGGGACGCAAGAGCAGTACTTC. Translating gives CASSLVSWTGTQEQYF.

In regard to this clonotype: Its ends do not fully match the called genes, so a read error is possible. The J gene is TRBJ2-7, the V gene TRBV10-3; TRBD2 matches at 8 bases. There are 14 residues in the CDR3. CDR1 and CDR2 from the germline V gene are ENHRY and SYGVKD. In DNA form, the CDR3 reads TGTGCCAGCAGTTTAGCGGGATTCACCTACGAGCAGTACTTC. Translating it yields CASSLAGFTYEQYF.

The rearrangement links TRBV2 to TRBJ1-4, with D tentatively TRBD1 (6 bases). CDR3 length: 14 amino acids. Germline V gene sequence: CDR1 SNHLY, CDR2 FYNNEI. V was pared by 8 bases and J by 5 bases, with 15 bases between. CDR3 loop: CASAKDRENEKLFF. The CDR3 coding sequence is TGTGCCAGCGCGAAGGACAGAGAAAATGAAAAACTGTTTTTT.

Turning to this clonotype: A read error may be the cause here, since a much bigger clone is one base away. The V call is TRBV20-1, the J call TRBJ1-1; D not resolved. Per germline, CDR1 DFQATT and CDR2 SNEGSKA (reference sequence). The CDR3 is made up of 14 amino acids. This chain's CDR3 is CSVRGLPFGTEAFF. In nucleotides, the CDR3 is TGCAGTGTTAGAGGTCTCCCATTTGGCACTGAAGCTTTCTTT.

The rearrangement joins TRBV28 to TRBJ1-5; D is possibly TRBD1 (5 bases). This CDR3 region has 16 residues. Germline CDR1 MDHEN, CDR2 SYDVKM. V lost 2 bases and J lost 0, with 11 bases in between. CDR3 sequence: CASSLDRTISNQPQHF. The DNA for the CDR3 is TGTGCCAGCAGTTTAGACAGAACTATTAGCAATCAGCCCCAGCATTTT.

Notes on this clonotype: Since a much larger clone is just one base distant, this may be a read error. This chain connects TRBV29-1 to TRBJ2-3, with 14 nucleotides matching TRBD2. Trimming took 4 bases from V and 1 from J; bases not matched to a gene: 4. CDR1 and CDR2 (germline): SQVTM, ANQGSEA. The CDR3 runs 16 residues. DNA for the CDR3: TGCAGCGTTGGGGGACTAGCGGGAGTAGGCACAGATACGCAGTATTTT. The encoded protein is CSVGGLAGVGTDTQYF.

The CDR3 protein is CASSDGGGTGAFF. The CDR3 DNA follows: TGTGCCAGCAGCGATGGGGGCGGAACTGGAGCCTTCTTT. V and J are TRBV25-1 and TRBJ1-1, with TRBD1 as a possible D gene (6 bases). CDR1 and CDR2 from the germline V gene are MGHDK and SYGVNS. The V end was cut by 6 bases, the J end by 14 bases, with 22 bases between. The CDR3 is 13 amino acids.

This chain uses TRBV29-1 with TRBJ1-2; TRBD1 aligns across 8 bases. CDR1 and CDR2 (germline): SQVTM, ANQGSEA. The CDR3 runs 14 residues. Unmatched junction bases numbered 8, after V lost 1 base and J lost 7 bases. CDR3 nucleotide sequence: TGCAGCGTTGAAGGGGCGCAGGGGGCGCTTGGCTACACCTTC. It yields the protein CSVEGAQGALGYTF.

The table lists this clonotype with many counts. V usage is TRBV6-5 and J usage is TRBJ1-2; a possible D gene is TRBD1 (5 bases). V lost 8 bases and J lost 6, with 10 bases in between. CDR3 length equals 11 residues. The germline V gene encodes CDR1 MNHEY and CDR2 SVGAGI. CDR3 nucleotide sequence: TGTGCCAGCGGGACGGCGCATGGCTACACCTTC. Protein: CASGTAHGYTF.

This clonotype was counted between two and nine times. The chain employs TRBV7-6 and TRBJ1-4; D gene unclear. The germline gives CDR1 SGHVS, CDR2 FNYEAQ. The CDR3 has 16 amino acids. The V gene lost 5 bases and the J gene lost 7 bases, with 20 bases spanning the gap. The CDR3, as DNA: TGTGCCAGCAGCCCACCGGCAGATCTAGGACGTGAAAAACTGTTTTTT. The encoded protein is CASSPPADLGREKLFF. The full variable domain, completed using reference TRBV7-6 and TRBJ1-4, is GAGVSQSPRYKVTKRGQDVALRCDPISGHVSLYWYRQALGQGPEFLTYFNYEAQQDKSGLPNDRFSAERPEGSISTLTIQRTEQRDSAMYRCASSPPADLGREKLFFGSGTQLSVL.

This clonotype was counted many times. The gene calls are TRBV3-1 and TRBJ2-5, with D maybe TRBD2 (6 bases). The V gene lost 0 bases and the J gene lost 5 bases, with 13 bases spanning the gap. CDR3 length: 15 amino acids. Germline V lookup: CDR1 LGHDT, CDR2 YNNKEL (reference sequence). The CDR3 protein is CASSQDGGFGETQYF. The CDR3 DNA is TGTGCCAGCAGCCAAGATGGGGGGTTCGGGGAGACCCAGTACTTC.

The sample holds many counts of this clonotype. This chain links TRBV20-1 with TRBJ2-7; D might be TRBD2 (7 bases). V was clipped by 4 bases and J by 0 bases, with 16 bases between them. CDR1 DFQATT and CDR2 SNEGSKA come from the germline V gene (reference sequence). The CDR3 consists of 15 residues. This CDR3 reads CSATSTGRASYEQYF. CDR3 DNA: TGCAGTGCTACAAGTACAGGGAGGGCCTCCTACGAGCAGTACTTC.

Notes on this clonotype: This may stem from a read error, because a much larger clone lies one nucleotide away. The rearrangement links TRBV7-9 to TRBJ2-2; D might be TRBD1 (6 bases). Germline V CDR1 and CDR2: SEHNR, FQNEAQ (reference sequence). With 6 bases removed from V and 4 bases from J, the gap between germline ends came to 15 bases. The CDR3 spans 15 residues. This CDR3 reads CASSHGTKRTGELFF. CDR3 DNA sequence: TGTGCCAGCAGTCATGGGACAAAGCGCACCGGGGAGCTGTTTTTT.

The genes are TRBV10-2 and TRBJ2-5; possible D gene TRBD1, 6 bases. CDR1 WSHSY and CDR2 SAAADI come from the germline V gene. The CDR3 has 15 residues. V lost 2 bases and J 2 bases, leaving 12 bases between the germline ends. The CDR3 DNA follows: TGCGCCAGCAGTGAGCCAGGGGTTTTGCAAGAGACCCAGTACTTC. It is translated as CASSEPGVLQETQYF.

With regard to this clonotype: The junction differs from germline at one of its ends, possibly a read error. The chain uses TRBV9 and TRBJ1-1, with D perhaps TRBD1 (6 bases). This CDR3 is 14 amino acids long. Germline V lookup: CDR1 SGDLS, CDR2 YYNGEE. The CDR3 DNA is TGTGCCAGTAGCGGGGGGGCGGGGAAGTCTGAAGCTTTCTTT. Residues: CASSGGAGKSEAFF.

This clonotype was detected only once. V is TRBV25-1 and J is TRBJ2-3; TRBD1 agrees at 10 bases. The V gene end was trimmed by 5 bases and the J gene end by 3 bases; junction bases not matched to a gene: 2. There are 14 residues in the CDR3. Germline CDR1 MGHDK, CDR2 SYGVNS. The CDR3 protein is CASSWTGGTDTQYF. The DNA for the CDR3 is TGTGCCAGCAGTTGGACAGGGGGTACAGATACGCAGTATTTT.